This T cell receptor (beta chain) comes out of a study of early T cells in non-severe SARS-CoV-2 infection. Study-wide context: Sequencing targeted bulk RNA from unsorted whole blood, leaving chains unpaired.

This clonotype was recorded many times. Its matching antigen is unknown. In TCRdb, the 5' RACE reads were re-called with MiXCR into one record per CDR3 protein. The sample carries 30,000 to 35,000 distinct CDR3 sequences, 4.7% recorded once. Per the germline V gene, CDR1 is SGDLS and CDR2 is YYNGEE. V shed 0 bases and J shed 2 bases, with 12 bases lying between them. The CDR3 consists of 15 residues. Regarding the study as a whole: Matches to VDJdb favored anti-spike CD8 responses and missed private and CD4 specificities.

The sequencing sample was made of whole blood. The TCR was taken from an adult who was a healthcare worker with PCR-confirmed SARS-CoV-2 infection or an uninfected control (not recorded which). The chain carries TRBV9 and TRBJ2-7; no definite D call. This chain's CDR3 is CASSVDGLGAYEQYF. The CDR3 nucleotides are TGTGCCAGCAGCGTAGATGGTTTAGGTGCCTACGAGCAGTACTTC.